This passage covers 27 T cell receptor beta chains from one sample sequenced in a study of T cell responses to AZD1222 COVID-19 vaccine. This table comes from immunoSEQ multiplex PCR, and its TCRdb copy is limited to in-frame clones, with some not included. The sample lists more than 100,000 clones, 92% occurring once. The material was peripheral blood, obtained 28 days after the second AZD1222 dose. The receptors derive from an adult who received the AZD1222 COVID-19 vaccine.

The chain joins TRBV6-2 or TRBV6-3 to TRBJ1-5; 7 bases fit TRBD1. Germline trimming cut 2 bases from V and 5 bases from J; bases unmatched to any gene: 9. Germline loops: CDR1 MNHEY, CDR2 SVGEGT. This CDR3 comprises 16 residues. This CDR3 is CASSYPRDRAHQPQHF. The CDR3 DNA sequence: TGTGCCAGCAGTTACCCCCGGGACAGAGCTCATCAGCCCCAGCATTTT.

This rearrangement joins TRBV11-2 to TRBJ2-2; 7 bases agree with TRBD1. The junction had 6 bases not matched to a gene; V was cut back by 4 bases and J by 1 base. The germline CDR1 and CDR2 sequences are SGHAT and FQNNGV. This CDR3 contains 16 residues. CDR3 residues: CASSSQTGMNTGELFF. The CDR3, as DNA: TGTGCCAGCAGCTCACAGACAGGGATGAACACCGGGGAGCTGTTTTTT.

This clone was detected only a few times. The chain combines TRBV7-6 with TRBJ2-7; D uncertain. Between the trimmed V and J ends, which lost 1 base and 2 bases, there was a span of 9 bases. The V gene's germline CDR1 is SGHVS and CDR2 FNYEAQ. CDR3 length: 14 residues. In nucleotides, the CDR3 is TGTGCCAGCAGCTTAGAGGGCGGACCCTACGAGCAGTACTTC. Amino acids: CASSLEGGPYEQYF.

This chain connects TRBV7-8 to TRBJ1-2, with D possibly TRBD1 on 6 matching bases. V dropped 4 bases and J dropped 8 bases, with 17 bases sitting between them. The CDR3 has 14 residues. In germline, CDR1 is SGHVS, CDR2 FQNEAQ. CDR3 sequence (DNA): TGTGCCAGCAGCTCCTCGGGAGGGGGTAACGGCTACACCTTC. It encodes CASSSSGGGNGYTF.

This chain joins TRBV3-1 (or the pseudogene TRBV3-2) and TRBJ2-3; 7 positions match TRBD2. Germline values: CDR1 LGHDT, CDR2 YNNKEL (reference sequence). V dropped 4 bases and J dropped 6; count of bases not matched to a gene: 13. The CDR3 runs 16 residues. The CDR3, as DNA: TGTGCCAGCAGCCCGGGGGGTAGCGGCACATGGGATACGCAGTATTTT. Its protein product is CASSPGGSGTWDTQYF.

This clone was seen repeatedly, ten times or more. This chain joins TRBV6-2 or TRBV6-3 and TRBJ2-1, with no clear D. V gave up 2 bases and J gave up 4 bases, with 6 bases separating them. This CDR3 region has 13 residues. Germline CDR1 reads MNHEY; CDR2 reads SVGEGT. The DNA of the CDR3 is TGTGCCAGCAGTTACGTCAGGTACAATGAGCAGTTCTTC. This translates into CASSYVRYNEQFF.

This chain's CDR3 is CASSLSTGIAGGYTF. As DNA, the CDR3 is TGTGCCAGCAGTTTATCCACAGGGATAGCGGGTGGCTACACCTTC. The chain uses TRBV28 and TRBJ1-2; weak D call: TRBD1 (6 bases). V was clipped by 1 base and J by 7 bases, with 16 bases between them. The CDR3 spans 15 residues. The germline CDR1 and CDR2 sequences are MDHEN and SYDVKM.

A single count supports this clone. The rearrangement uses TRBV11-3 and TRBJ1-1; the D is unclear. The CDR3 extends over 13 amino acids. V lost 4 bases and J 1 base, leaving 7 bases between the germline ends. From germline, CDR1 is SGHNT and CDR2 YENEEA. CDR3 sequence reads: CASSSSRNTEAFF. Here the CDR3 DNA reads TGTGCCAGCAGCTCTAGCCGGAACACTGAAGCTTTCTTT.

This clone was counted once. The chain uses TRBV5-1 and TRBJ1-6; D gene unclear. V was clipped by 4 bases and J by 7 bases, with 9 bases between them. Germline assignment: CDR1 SGHRS and CDR2 YFSETQ. This CDR3 is built from 13 residues. The CDR3 here is CASSPEKNSPLHF. CDR3 bases: TGCGCCAGCAGCCCGGAAAAGAATTCACCCCTCCACTTT.

V is TRBV6-6 and J is TRBJ2-7, with 9 bases fitting TRBD1. The CDR3 loop spans 14 amino acids. V was clipped by 2 bases and J by 3 bases; unmatched bases: 2. Germline assignment: CDR1 MNHNY and CDR2 SVGAGI (reference sequence). The CDR3 here is CASSYGQGNYEQYF. For the CDR3, the DNA is TGTGCCAGCAGTTACGGACAGGGGAACTACGAGCAGTACTTC.

The chain is built from TRBV6-5 and TRBJ2-3, with D uncertain. V lost 2 bases to trimming and J lost 0 bases, with 6 bases between them. This CDR3 is 14 amino acids long. The germline V gene has CDR1 MNHEY and CDR2 SVGAGI. CDR3 coding DNA: TGTGCCAGCAGTTACGGCAGGAGCACAGATACGCAGTATTTT. Protein: CASSYGRSTDTQYF.

The J gene is TRBJ2-1, the V gene TRBV24-1; 12 bases map to TRBD1. The trim removed 8 bases at V and 1 base at J, leaving 5 bases unmatched. Germline CDR1 reads KGHDR; CDR2 reads SFDVKD. CDR3 size: 16 residues. The CDR3 coding sequence is TGTGCCACCACCTCGGGACAGGGGGCGTCCTACAATGAGCAGTTCTTC. This encodes CATTSGQGASYNEQFF.

The V call is TRBV28, the J call TRBJ2-5; D might be TRBD1 (6 bases). The V gene's germline CDR1 is MDHEN and CDR2 SYDVKM. V shed 6 bases and J shed 5 bases, with 16 bases lying between them. The CDR3 spans 14 residues. CDR3 coding DNA: TGTGCCAGCAGATCAGGGGAGAGGCGCGAGACCCAGTACTTC. This translates into CASRSGERRETQYF.

This clone is a singleton in its sample. The genes are TRBV2 and TRBJ1-1, with D possibly being TRBD1 (5 bases). This CDR3 has 11 residues. CDR1 and CDR2 (germline): SNHLY, FYNNEI. V gave up 5 bases and J gave up 11 bases, with 12 bases separating them. The CDR3 nucleotides read TGTGCCAGCAGTACAGGACCGTGGGCTTTCTTT. It yields the protein CASSTGPWAFF.

The CDR3 nucleotides are TGCGCCAGCAGCTTGCGGTCGGCTGTTCGCACCGGGGAGCTGTTTTTT. It translates to CASSLRSAVRTGELFF. The chain has TRBV5-1 and TRBJ2-2; no clear D. V was cut by 1 base and J by 4 bases, with 14 bases left in between. Germline V gene sequence: CDR1 SGHRS, CDR2 YFSETQ. This CDR3 has 16 amino acids.

The chain has TRBV6-5 and TRBJ2-1; the match to TRBD2 covers 14 bases. Germline assignment: CDR1 MNHEY and CDR2 SVGAGI. The V and J ends lost 2 bases and 7 bases, in that order; junction bases with no gene match: 4. The length of the CDR3 is 16 residues. CDR3 bases: TGTGCCAGCAGTTACGGGACTAGCGGGGGTTGGAATGAGCAGTTCTTC. Translated: CASSYGTSGGWNEQFF.

The V call is TRBV7-9, the J call TRBJ2-1; 8 bases are shared with TRBD1. Germline V lookup: CDR1 SEHNR, CDR2 FQNEAQ (reference sequence). The trim removed 1 base at V and 2 bases at J, leaving 7 bases unmatched. This CDR3 comprises 17 residues. CDR3 residues: CASSLVGQGKTYNEQFF. The CDR3, as DNA: TGTGCCAGCAGCTTAGTTGGACAGGGAAAAACCTACAATGAGCAGTTCTTC.

In DNA, the CDR3 is TGTGCCAGCAGCCCCGTACGAGTGGGCACAGATACGCAGTATTTT. It encodes CASSPVRVGTDTQYF. The chain combines TRBV7-9 with TRBJ2-3; D gene ambiguous. V lost 5 bases and J lost 1, with 13 bases in between. From germline, CDR1 is SEHNR and CDR2 FQNEAQ (reference sequence). The CDR3 consists of 15 residues.

The chain couples TRBV28 to TRBJ1-6; 9 bases line up with TRBD1. The CDR3 has 20 amino acids. Trimming at V came to 5 bases and at J to 6 bases, leaving 20 bases not matched to a gene. The V gene's germline CDR1 is MDHEN and CDR2 SYDVKM. CDR3 bases: TGTGCCAGCAGTCCAGGCGGGTGGATGGGGACAGGGTCGGGTAATTCACCCCTCCACTTT. Residues: CASSPGGWMGTGSGNSPLHF.

V and J are TRBV14 and TRBJ2-5; 8 bases are a match to TRBD1. CDR1 is SGHDN, CDR2 FVKESK, per germline. The ends lost 4 bases at V and 7 bases at J; junction bases unmatched: 5. CDR3 length: 13 amino acids. CDR3 nucleotide sequence: TGTGCCAGCAGCCTCGGACAGGGTGGGACCCAGTACTTC. Residues: CASSLGQGGTQYF.

The rearrangement links TRBV11-1 to TRBJ1-1; D is possibly TRBD1 (6 bases). Trimming shortened V by 5 bases and J by 5 bases, and 9 bases separated the two germline ends. CDR1 and CDR2 from the germline V gene are SGHAT and FQDESV (reference sequence). There are 12 residues in the CDR3. The CDR3 loop is CASSLQGTEAFF. The CDR3 DNA reads as TGTGCCAGCAGCCTACAGGGAACTGAAGCTTTCTTT.

The V gene is TRBV11-3, the J gene TRBJ2-4; 8 bases are shared with TRBD1. Germline CDR1 reads SGHNT; CDR2 reads YENEEA. CDR3 length: 16 amino acids. Trimming removed 3 bases from V and 0 bases from J; junction bases left unmatched: 4. CDR3 DNA: TGTGCCAGCAGCTTCGGACAGGGATTAGCCAAAAACATTCAGTACTTC. It yields the protein CASSFGQGLAKNIQYF.

The genes are TRBV28 and TRBJ1-3; TRBD1 aligns across 8 bases. This CDR3 comprises 15 residues. The V gene end was trimmed by 3 bases and the J gene end by 1 base; junction bases not matched to a gene: 2. Per germline, CDR1 MDHEN and CDR2 SYDVKM. CDR3 DNA: TGTGCCAGCAGTTTCCAGGGGGCATCTGGAAACACCATATATTTT. The encoded protein is CASSFQGASGNTIYF.

The chain carries TRBV7-9 and TRBJ1-1, with D maybe TRBD1 (6 bases). V was cut by 3 bases and J by 5 bases, with 10 bases left in between. The CDR3 contains 13 residues. The V gene's germline CDR1 is SEHNR and CDR2 FQNEAQ (reference sequence). The CDR3 spells CASSFGQGTEAFF. CDR3 in DNA: TGTGCCAGCAGCTTTGGGCAGGGGACTGAAGCTTTCTTT.

The chain joins TRBV6-1 to TRBJ1-4; possibly TRBD1 for D (5 bases). The length of the CDR3 is 14 residues. V lost 7 bases, J lost 10 bases, and 19 bases lay in between. CDR1 is MNHNS, CDR2 SASEGT, per germline. In DNA, the CDR3 is TGTGCCAGCATGAATGGGGGGAGTGGAGGAAAACTGTTTTTT. Translation gives CASMNGGSGGKLFF.

This chain uses TRBV4-2 with TRBJ2-1; 10 nucleotides agree with TRBD2. Trimming removed 0 bases from V and 4 bases from J; junction bases left unmatched: 3. Germline CDR1 LGHNA, CDR2 YNFKEQ. The CDR3 totals 16 residues. The CDR3 DNA follows: TGTGCCAGCAGCCAAGATAAGCGGGAGGGATACAATGAGCAGTTCTTC. Residues: CASSQDKREGYNEQFF.

In nucleotides, the CDR3 is TGTGCCAGCAGGGCAGCGAACACCGGGGAGCTGTTTTTT. It specifies CASRAANTGELFF. The rearrangement uses TRBV28 and TRBJ2-2; D call uncertain. CDR1 and CDR2 from the germline V gene are MDHEN and SYDVKM. CDR3 length equals 13 residues. V shed 6 bases and J shed 0 bases, with 5 bases lying between them.